This T cell receptor beta chain is from a study of blood T cell repertoires in COVID-19. Study context: The origin of the acute and convalescent COVID-19 samples was the United States, Italy and Spain. T cells, B-cell-depleted T cells, or PBMCs supplied cDNA or gDNA.

The authors' processing: Amplification with reference gene primers provided the estimates of nucleated cell counts. The repertoire was sequenced with immunoSEQ multiplex PCR; TCRdb's copy has only in-frame clones and lacks some. V and J calls and clone size are as listed in that table; D and trimming were resolved from the DNA. The sample yields about 190,000 clones, roughly four fifths seen once. This clone occurred a few times. CDR1 is SGDLS, CDR2 YYNGEE, per germline. This CDR3 is built from 14 residues. Trimming pared 1 base from V and 0 bases from J, leaving 7 bases between. The receptor's source is a woman in her 30s with acute or convalescent COVID-19. Sequenced: peripheral blood. V gene TRBV9 combines with J gene TRBJ1-1; D is ambiguous. The CDR3 is CASSVTELNTEAFF. The CDR3 DNA is TGTGCCAGCAGCGTAACGGAGTTGAACACTGAAGCTTTCTTT.